This entry describes one T cell receptor beta chain. What it recognizes is unknown. Germline assignment: CDR1 LNHNV and CDR2 YYDKDF (reference sequence). With 0 bases removed from V and 5 bases from J, the gap between germline ends came to 7 bases. CDR3 length equals 13 residues. The PCR was carried out with 60 Vbeta primers and 13 Jbeta primers. Using immunoSEQ multiplex PCR, the repertoire was profiled, and TCRdb retains in-frame clones only, with some absent. The sample comprises approximately 160,000 clones, around 80% of which are singletons, and 1.4% rests with the top ten. The sample originates from a study of cytomegalovirus exposure and HLA in healthy donors. Study-level results: As a later analysis showed, a missense DCLRE1C variant was linked to trimming of TCR beta V- and J-genes. There were 150 to 200 TCR beta chains listed as cytomegalovirus-associated.

This receptor was taken from a woman aged 25 to 39 in good health and CMV-seropositive. Material: PBMCs. The chain uses TRBV15 and TRBJ2-5; TRBD2 is a possible D gene (6 bases). The CDR3 loop is CATSRDLAETQYF. CDR3 DNA: TGTGCCACCAGCAGAGATCTAGCGGAGACCCAGTACTTC.